This is a list of T cell receptor beta chains from one sample in a study of response to subunit inactivated influenza vaccine. TCRdb reanalysed the RT-PCR reads using MiXCR and keeps one entry per CDR3 protein. The data show approximately 500,000 distinct CDR3 sequences, 10% to 15% seen once. This material consisted of PBMCs from blood, taken 45 days after vaccination. These receptors originate from a man aged 50-60 years who received an inactivated influenza vaccine. Both conserved end residues are part of each CDR3. The order of the fields is clone size, D gene, V gene, J gene, CDR3 DNA, CDR3 protein. D genes are given only for firm matches. Not every row has a clone size; where given, it reads once, few, many or a size class.

clone_size: few; d_call: .; v_call: TRBV5-1; j_call: TRBJ2-3; cdr3_nt: TGCGCCAGCAGCTTGGGTTCAGGCGGACGCACAGATACGCAGTATTTT; cdr3_aa: CASSLGSGGRTDTQYF
clone_size: few; d_call: .; v_call: TRBV12-3/TRBV12-4; j_call: TRBJ1-5; cdr3_nt: TGTGCCAGCAGTTTTCAGATGAGCAATCAGCCCCAGCATTTT; cdr3_aa: CASSFQMSNQPQHF
clone_size: .; d_call: TRBD1; v_call: TRBV7-8; j_call: TRBJ2-7; cdr3_nt: TGTGCCAGCAGCTTAGGGACAGGGGGCCTTCCCCAATACGAGCAGTACTTC; cdr3_aa: CASSLGTGGLPQYEQYF
clone_size: few; d_call: TRBD1; v_call: TRBV12-3/TRBV12-4; j_call: TRBJ1-1; cdr3_nt: TGTGCCAGCAGTTGGGGACAGGGGGGGGGTAATCCTTTCTTT; cdr3_aa: CASSWGQGGGNPFF
clone_size: few; d_call: TRBD1; v_call: TRBV20-1; j_call: TRBJ1-1; cdr3_nt: TGCAGTGCAGCCAGGGGGCCCAGTGAAGCTTTCTTT; cdr3_aa: CSAARGPSEAFF
clone_size: .; d_call: .; v_call: TRBV2; j_call: TRBJ2-7; cdr3_nt: TGTGCCAGCAGTGTGGTTCCCCTCCGCGAGCAGTACTTC; cdr3_aa: CASSVVPLREQYF
clone_size: .; d_call: TRBD1; v_call: TRBV11-2; j_call: TRBJ2-7; cdr3_nt: TGTGCCAGCAGGCCCGCCTACAGGCAGGGGGACTACGAGCAGTACTTC; cdr3_aa: CASRPAYRQGDYEQYF
clone_size: .; d_call: .; v_call: TRBV7-9; j_call: TRBJ2-1; cdr3_nt: TGTGCCAGCAGCTTAGAACGTCAGGCTCTCGGAAATGAGCAGTTCTTC; cdr3_aa: CASSLERQALGNEQFF
clone_size: many; d_call: TRBD1; v_call: TRBV6-5; j_call: TRBJ2-5; cdr3_nt: TGTGCCAGCAGTTACTCGACTACAGGGGAAGAGACCCAGTACTTC; cdr3_aa: CASSYSTTGEETQYF
clone_size: few; d_call: .; v_call: TRBV4-3; j_call: TRBJ2-5; cdr3_nt: TGCGCCAGCAGCCAAGAATACAGGGTTTACCTACAAGAGACCCAGTACTTC; cdr3_aa: CASSQEYRVYLQETQYF
clone_size: .; d_call: .; v_call: TRBV12-3/TRBV12-4; j_call: TRBJ2-7; cdr3_nt: TGTGCCAGCACTTCGGGGGAGAGGCGGTACGAGCAGTACTTC; cdr3_aa: CASTSGERRYEQYF
clone_size: many; d_call: .; v_call: TRBV5-1; j_call: TRBJ2-1; cdr3_nt: TGCGCCAGCAGCTTGGAGAGTAAAAACCCCAATGAGCAGTTCTTC; cdr3_aa: CASSLESKNPNEQFF
clone_size: .; d_call: .; v_call: TRBV12-3/TRBV12-4; j_call: TRBJ2-2; cdr3_nt: TGTGCCAGCAGTTTAAATCGGGCGGCCACCGGGGAGCTGTTTTTT; cdr3_aa: CASSLNRAATGELFF
clone_size: many; d_call: .; v_call: TRBV20-1; j_call: TRBJ1-5; cdr3_nt: TGCAGTGCTAGGCTTGGTAGCAATCAGCCCCAGCATTTT; cdr3_aa: CSARLGSNQPQHF
clone_size: .; d_call: .; v_call: TRBV20-1; j_call: TRBJ1-6; cdr3_nt: TGCAGTGCCCGTCCCCAGAGATCACCCCTCCACTTT; cdr3_aa: CSARPQRSPLHF
clone_size: .; d_call: .; v_call: TRBV12-3/TRBV12-4; j_call: TRBJ1-2; cdr3_nt: TGTGCCAGCAGGTCCGGGACGGCCCACTATGGCTACACCTTC; cdr3_aa: CASRSGTAHYGYTF
clone_size: few; d_call: .; v_call: TRBV7-8; j_call: TRBJ2-1; cdr3_nt: TGTGCCAGCAGCTTATTTCGGGGCTCGAATGAGCAGTTCTTC; cdr3_aa: CASSLFRGSNEQFF
clone_size: many; d_call: TRBD2; v_call: TRBV4-3; j_call: TRBJ2-3; cdr3_nt: TGCGCCAGCAGCCAAGTACTAGCGGGAAGCACAGATACGCAGTATTTT; cdr3_aa: CASSQVLAGSTDTQYF
clone_size: .; d_call: .; v_call: TRBV9; j_call: TRBJ2-3; cdr3_nt: TGTGCCAGCAGCGTAGGCGCACTGGGAGATACGCAGTATTTT; cdr3_aa: CASSVGALGDTQYF
clone_size: many; d_call: .; v_call: TRBV6-1; j_call: TRBJ2-3; cdr3_nt: TGTGCCAGCGGGAAGGGTAACTTACCAGATACGCAGTATTTT; cdr3_aa: CASGKGNLPDTQYF
clone_size: .; d_call: TRBD1; v_call: TRBV20-1; j_call: TRBJ1-6; cdr3_nt: TGCAGTGCTACCTCCGGGACAGGGACGTCACCCCTCCACTTT; cdr3_aa: CSATSGTGTSPLHF
clone_size: few; d_call: TRBD1; v_call: TRBV4-1; j_call: TRBJ2-5; cdr3_nt: TGCGCCAGCAGCCAAGTGGAGACCGGGACAGAAGAAGAGACCCAGTACTTC; cdr3_aa: CASSQVETGTEEETQYF
clone_size: .; d_call: TRBD2; v_call: TRBV7-9; j_call: TRBJ2-7; cdr3_nt: TGTGCCAGCAGCCTGGACGGATCGGAGCGGGGTTTC; cdr3_aa: CASSLDGSERGF
clone_size: .; d_call: .; v_call: TRBV11-2; j_call: TRBJ2-3; cdr3_nt: TGTGCCAGCGCCCTGGGAAGTTCCACAGATACGCAGTATTTT; cdr3_aa: CASALGSSTDTQYF
clone_size: few; d_call: .; v_call: TRBV6-2/TRBV6-3; j_call: TRBJ2-5; cdr3_nt: TGTGCCAGCCGCCCCGCTCGTGTCCGGACCGGCCCTCAAGAGACCCAGTACTTC; cdr3_aa: CASRPARVRTGPQETQYF
clone_size: few; d_call: TRBD2; v_call: TRBV7-8; j_call: TRBJ2-6; cdr3_nt: TGTGCCAGCAGCTTAGGGGCTAGCGGGGGGGCCGCTGGGGCCAACGTCCTGACTTTC; cdr3_aa: CASSLGASGGAAGANVLTF
clone_size: .; d_call: TRBD1; v_call: TRBV29-1; j_call: TRBJ2-5; cdr3_nt: TGCAGCGTTGAGGTGGGGACAGTAGGGGAGACCCAGTACTTC; cdr3_aa: CSVEVGTVGETQYF
clone_size: few; d_call: TRBD2; v_call: TRBV28; j_call: TRBJ2-1; cdr3_nt: TGTGCCAGCAGTTTATCTGCTAGCGGGTACAATGAGCAGTTCTTC; cdr3_aa: CASSLSASGYNEQFF
clone_size: .; d_call: TRBD1; v_call: TRBV12-3/TRBV12-4; j_call: TRBJ2-7; cdr3_nt: TGTGCCAGCAGTCCATCGCCCACAGGGGTCGAGCAGTACTTC; cdr3_aa: CASSPSPTGVEQYF
clone_size: .; d_call: TRBD1; v_call: TRBV30; j_call: TRBJ1-1; cdr3_nt: TGTGCCTGGAGCATACCCGGACAGGGAGGCACTGAAGCTTTCTTT; cdr3_aa: CAWSIPGQGGTEAFF
clone_size: .; d_call: TRBD2; v_call: TRBV27; j_call: TRBJ2-2; cdr3_nt: TGTGCCAGCAGGCAGGCTAGCGGGAGGGGCGGGGAGCTGTTTTTT; cdr3_aa: CASRQASGRGGELFF
clone_size: few; d_call: TRBD1; v_call: TRBV10-2; j_call: TRBJ2-7; cdr3_nt: TGCGCCAGCAGTGATGGCAGGGGGAGACCCTACGAGCAGTACTTC; cdr3_aa: CASSDGRGRPYEQYF
clone_size: .; d_call: .; v_call: TRBV5-1; j_call: TRBJ2-6; cdr3_nt: TGCGCCAGCAGCTTCGGGGCGGTCTCTGGGGCCAACGTCCTGACTTTC; cdr3_aa: CASSFGAVSGANVLTF
clone_size: .; d_call: .; v_call: TRBV20-1; j_call: TRBJ2-3; cdr3_nt: TGCAGTGCCCCCGGGGGCGGGAGTCCTACAGATACGCAGTATTTT; cdr3_aa: CSAPGGGSPTDTQYF
clone_size: .; d_call: .; v_call: TRBV20-1; j_call: TRBJ1-4; cdr3_nt: TGCAGTGCTAGAGATCTGATAACTAATGAAAAACTGTTTTTT; cdr3_aa: CSARDLITNEKLFF
clone_size: few; d_call: TRBD1; v_call: TRBV5-6; j_call: TRBJ2-7; cdr3_nt: TGTGCCAGCAGCTTCGTTCCCGCTTCAGGGGGCTACGAGCAGTACTTC; cdr3_aa: CASSFVPASGGYEQYF
clone_size: .; d_call: .; v_call: TRBV20-1; j_call: TRBJ2-1; cdr3_nt: TGCAGTGCTAGATCCTATGAGCAGTTCTTC; cdr3_aa: CSARSYEQFF
clone_size: .; d_call: .; v_call: TRBV7-3; j_call: TRBJ2-2; cdr3_nt: TGTGCCAGCAGCTCCGGGACGGCGAACACCGGGGAGCTGTTTTTT; cdr3_aa: CASSSGTANTGELFF
clone_size: .; d_call: .; v_call: TRBV11-1; j_call: TRBJ2-7; cdr3_nt: TGTGCCAGCAGCTCCCGAGGGGGGCGCGGGCAGTACTTC; cdr3_aa: CASSSRGGRGQYF
clone_size: .; d_call: TRBD2; v_call: TRBV20-1; j_call: TRBJ2-1; cdr3_nt: TGCAGTCGGGGACTAGCGGGGGCGAATGAGCAGTTCTTC; cdr3_aa: CSRGLAGANEQFF
clone_size: .; d_call: .; v_call: TRBV12-3/TRBV12-4; j_call: TRBJ2-7; cdr3_nt: TGTGCCAGCAGTTTATCGGCAGATTCCTACGAGCAGTACTTC; cdr3_aa: CASSLSADSYEQYF
clone_size: .; d_call: .; v_call: TRBV27; j_call: TRBJ1-2; cdr3_nt: TGTGCCAGCAGTCCGACAGGAACTGGCTACACCTTC; cdr3_aa: CASSPTGTGYTF
clone_size: few; d_call: TRBD2; v_call: TRBV20-1; j_call: TRBJ2-7; cdr3_nt: TGCAGTGCTATTGATGCGGGAGGTGGGTACGAGCAGTACTTC; cdr3_aa: CSAIDAGGGYEQYF
clone_size: .; d_call: .; v_call: TRBV12-3/TRBV12-4; j_call: TRBJ2-7; cdr3_nt: TGTGCCAGCATCCCGGGGGCAGGAGGCGAGCAGTACTTC; cdr3_aa: CASIPGAGGEQYF
clone_size: many; d_call: TRBD2; v_call: TRBV20-1; j_call: TRBJ2-7; cdr3_nt: TGCAGTGCTAAGCCTTTGGAGCGGGAGATCACCTACGAGCAGTACTTC; cdr3_aa: CSAKPLEREITYEQYF